What follows are 13 T cell receptor beta chains derived from one specimen sequenced in a study of blood T cell repertoires in COVID-19 (dated by TCRdb to 2019 to 2021). Receptors were amplified or captured by the immunoSEQ multiplex PCR assay. TCRdb mirrors the immuneACCESS table, restricted to in-frame sequences. Some clones are absent from its copies; in checked studies, under half trace to an unresolved V gene, and the reason for the others is unknown. The sample contains around 200,000 clones, around 86% of them found a single time. The ten largest clones capture roughly 4.1% of the sample. The sample comprised peripheral blood. Receptors originate from a man aged 50 to 59 with acute or convalescent COVID-19.

CDR3 nucleotide sequence: TGTGCCAGTAGTATAGATTCGGGAGGGGATGCTTTCTTT. It yields the protein CASSIDSGGDAFF. The V gene is TRBV19, the J gene TRBJ1-1; the D gene is possibly TRBD1 (5 bases). V dropped 0 bases and J dropped 11 bases, with 13 bases sitting between them. The CDR3 extends over 13 amino acids. CDR1 LNHDA and CDR2 SQIVND come from the germline V gene (reference sequence).

The genes are TRBV7-9 and TRBJ1-2, with 7 bases identical to TRBD1. The germline gives CDR1 SEHNR, CDR2 FQNEAQ (reference sequence). The CDR3 has 17 amino acids. V trimming: 5 bases; J trimming: 8 bases; junction bases outside the gene matches: 20. CDR3 protein: CASSPSWSGQELLGYTF. CDR3 sequence (DNA): TGTGCCAGCAGCCCCTCGTGGTCCGGACAGGAGCTATTGGGCTACACCTTC.

The V call is TRBV29-1, the J call TRBJ1-1, with TRBD1 as a possible D gene (6 bases). CDR1 and CDR2 from the germline V gene are SQVTM and ANQGSEA. CDR3 length equals 14 residues. The ends were cut back, 7 bases at V and 6 bases at J, with 21 bases in the middle. The CDR3 reads CSAWGGRGVPEAFF. CDR3 DNA sequence: TGCAGCGCCTGGGGGGGCCGCGGGGTACCTGAAGCTTTCTTT.

V is TRBV14 and J is TRBJ1-1; no clear D gene. Germline loops: CDR1 SGHDN, CDR2 FVKESK. Trimming took off 1 base at V and 0 bases at J, with 3 bases between the two ends. The CDR3 loop spans 13 amino acids. The CDR3: CASSQVVNTEAFF. The CDR3 bases are TGTGCCAGCAGCCAAGTAGTGAACACTGAAGCTTTCTTT.

This rearrangement joins TRBV11-2 to TRBJ2-1; TRBD1 matches 12 bases. The CDR3 is made up of 16 amino acids. V dropped 10 bases and J dropped 8; count of bases not matched to a gene: 15. Germline V gene lookup returns CDR1 SGHAT and CDR2 FQNNGV. CDR3 in DNA: TGTGCCACCCACCGACGGGGACAGGGGGCTATCGATGAGCAGTTCTTC. Its protein product is CATHRRGQGAIDEQFF.

This clone was seen only once. This sample also contains other DNA sequences that code for the same CDR3. V and J are TRBV5-1 and TRBJ1-3; D is undetermined. The CDR3 is 14 residues long. V was pared by 0 bases and J by 0 bases, with 4 bases between. Germline V gives CDR1 SGHRS, CDR2 YFSETQ. DNA of the CDR3: TGCGCCAGCAGCTTGGCCAGCTCTGGAAACACCATATATTTT. It encodes CASSLASSGNTIYF.

The chain links TRBV9 to TRBJ1-2, with 7 bases fitting TRBD1. The CDR3 runs to 16 residues. The trim removed 3 bases at V and 8 bases at J, leaving 16 bases unmatched. Germline lookup yields CDR1 SGDLS and CDR2 YYNGEE. CDR3 protein: CASSATPGQSLYGYTF. The CDR3 bases are TGTGCCAGCAGCGCAACCCCGGGACAGTCCCTATACGGCTACACCTTC.

V gene TRBV3-1 (or the pseudogene TRBV3-2) combines with J gene TRBJ2-2; 8 bases are a match to TRBD1. Germline V lookup: CDR1 LGHDT, CDR2 YNNKEL (reference sequence). J lost 7 bases, V lost 4 bases, and 11 bases had no gene match. This CDR3 is built from 16 residues. This CDR3 is CASSRGQGAMIGELFF. The CDR3 DNA reads as TGTGCCAGCAGCCGGGGGCAGGGGGCTATGATCGGGGAGCTGTTTTTT.

The rearrangement links TRBV3-1 (or the pseudogene TRBV3-2) to TRBJ1-1, with TRBD1 matching over 7 bases. The CDR3 loop spans 15 amino acids. In germline, CDR1 is LGHDT, CDR2 YNNKEL (reference sequence). V lost 3 bases to trimming and J lost 1 base; unmatched junction nucleotides: 5. The DNA for the CDR3 is TGTGCCAGCAGCCACCGACAGGGCGGGAACACTGAAGCTTTCTTT. Translation gives CASSHRQGGNTEAFF.

J is TRBJ1-5 and V is TRBV2, with TRBD1 matching over 7 bases. From germline, CDR1 is SNHLY and CDR2 FYNNEI. The CDR3 spans 15 residues. V shed 10 bases, J shed 1 base, and the junction held 10 bases outside the gene matches. CDR3 nucleotide sequence: TGTGCCACCGCCCAGACAGGGTTCAGCAATCAGCCCCAGCATTTT. Encoded protein: CATAQTGFSNQPQHF.

The chain links TRBV7-9 to TRBJ1-1; no clear D gene. This CDR3 region has 15 residues. Germline V gives CDR1 SEHNR, CDR2 FQNEAQ (reference sequence). The ends were cut back, 1 base at V and 8 bases at J, with 17 bases in the middle. In DNA form, the CDR3 reads TGTGCCAGCAGCTTAGGGTTTGGAGGACCGGGGGAAGCTTTCTTT. Its protein product is CASSLGFGGPGEAFF.

The chain links TRBV19 to TRBJ1-6, with D tentatively TRBD1 (5 bases). Germline CDR1 is LNHDA and CDR2 is SQIVND (reference sequence). There are 16 residues in the CDR3. The V end was cut by 4 bases, the J end by 7 bases, with 17 bases between. The CDR3 is CASSRLGIGGNSPLHF. The CDR3 nucleotides read TGTGCCAGTAGTAGGTTAGGGATCGGGGGAAATTCACCCCTCCACTTT. Full variable domain (remainder filled in from reference TRBV19 and TRBJ1-6): DGGITQSPKYLFRKEGQNVTLSCEQNLNHDAMYWYRQDPGQGLRLIYYSQIVNDFQKGDIAEGYSVSREKKESFPLTVTSAQKNPTAFYLCASSRLGIGGNSPLHFGNGTRLTVT.

This clone turned up a few times. V gene TRBV20-1 combines with J gene TRBJ1-2; unclear D gene. Trimming removed 2 bases from V and 2 bases from J, with 3 bases in between. In germline, CDR1 is DFQATT, CDR2 SNEGSKA (reference sequence). This CDR3 region has 11 residues. CDR3 nucleotide sequence: TGCAGTGCTAGACGGAACTATGGCTACACCTTC. It translates to CSARRNYGYTF.